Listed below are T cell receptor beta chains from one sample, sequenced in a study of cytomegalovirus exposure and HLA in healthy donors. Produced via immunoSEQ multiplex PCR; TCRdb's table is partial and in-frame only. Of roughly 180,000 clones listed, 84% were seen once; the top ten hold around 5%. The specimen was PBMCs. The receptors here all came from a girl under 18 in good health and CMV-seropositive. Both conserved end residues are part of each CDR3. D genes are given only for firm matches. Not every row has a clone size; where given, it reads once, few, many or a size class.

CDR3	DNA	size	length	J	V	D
CASSTPGQGLGEQYF	TGTGCCAGCAGCACGCCGGGACAGGGTCTTGGGGAGCAGTACTTC	NA	15	TRBJ2-7	TRBV7-9	TRBD1
CASSQAAGLGLAVTDTQYF	TGCGCCAGCAGCCAAGCTGCTGGACTGGGACTAGCGGTCACAGATACGCAGTATTTT	once	19	TRBJ2-3	TRBV4-1	TRBD2
CASSLSSGAVTEAFF	TGTGCCAGCAGTTTATCGTCAGGGGCGGTCACTGAAGCTTTCTTT	NA	15	TRBJ1-1	TRBV27	NA
CASRTSGGNNEQFF	TGTGCCAGCCGGACTAGCGGGGGTAACAATGAGCAGTTCTTC	NA	14	TRBJ2-1	TRBV19	TRBD2
CASSLVGQGAPSNQPQHF	TGTGCCAGCAGTTTAGTGGGACAGGGGGCTCCAAGCAATCAGCCCCAGCATTTT	NA	18	TRBJ1-5	TRBV27	TRBD1
CASSLDQGREAFF	TGTGCCAGCAGCTTAGACCAGGGGCGAGAAGCTTTCTTT	NA	13	TRBJ1-1	TRBV7-9	NA
CASALTGTNSPLHF	TGTGCCAGCGCCCTGACAGGGACCAATTCACCCCTCCACTTT	NA	14	TRBJ1-6	TRBV7-9	TRBD1
CAWSLQGPYEQYF	TGTGCCTGGAGTTTACAGGGACCCTACGAGCAGTACTTC	NA	13	TRBJ2-7	TRBV30	NA
CASSLFNTEAFF	TGTGCCAGCAGCCTATTTAACACTGAAGCTTTCTTT	NA	12	TRBJ1-1	TRBV6-5	NA
CASSGGRGRQETQYF	TGTGCCAGCAGCGGGGGGAGGGGCAGACAAGAGACCCAGTACTTC	NA	15	TRBJ2-5	TRBV7-6	TRBD2
CASSVLGRSTDTQYF	TGTGCCAGCTCAGTTTTGGGCAGAAGCACAGATACGCAGTATTTT	NA	15	TRBJ2-3	TRBV18	NA
CASSGLAGVGEQFF	TGTGCCAGTAGCGGACTAGCGGGGGTCGGTGAGCAGTTCTTC	NA	14	TRBJ2-1	TRBV19	TRBD2
CASSVDGGPGTEAFF	TGTGCCAGCAGCGTCGACGGGGGACCGGGGACTGAAGCTTTCTTT	NA	15	TRBJ1-1	TRBV9	NA
CASSRTSGGRTDTQYF	TGTGCCAGCTCTCGGACTAGCGGGGGCCGCACAGATACGCAGTATTTT	NA	16	TRBJ2-3	TRBV18	TRBD2
CASSLVPRSDTIYF	TGTGCCAGCAGTTTAGTCCCTAGGTCAGACACCATATATTTT	once	14	TRBJ1-3	TRBV27	NA
CASSEEGQALTSYEQYF	TGTGCCAGCAGTGAGGAGGGACAGGCCCTTACCTCCTACGAGCAGTACTTC	NA	17	TRBJ2-7	TRBV2	TRBD1
CASSQVMETQYF	TGTGCCAGCAGCCAAGTAATGGAGACCCAGTACTTC	NA	12	TRBJ2-5	TRBV14	NA
CASSLLAEGVSSYNSPLHF	TGTGCCAGCAGCCTCCTGGCGGAGGGCGTAAGCTCCTATAATTCACCCCTCCACTTT	once	19	TRBJ1-6	TRBV7-8	NA
CASSPRGPMANEKLFF	TGTGCCAGCAGTCCCAGGGGCCCTATGGCTAATGAAAAACTGTTTTTT	NA	16	TRBJ1-4	TRBV5-6	NA
CASSPGHRNTEAFF	TGTGCCAGTAGTCCGGGACACCGGAACACTGAAGCTTTCTTT	NA	14	TRBJ1-1	TRBV19	NA
CASSTFPARSNQPQHF	TGTGCCAGCAGTACTTTCCCCGCGCGTAGCAATCAGCCCCAGCATTTT	NA	16	TRBJ1-5	TRBV2	NA
CASSLAGQGERNYGYTF	TGTGCCAGCAGCTTAGCGGGACAGGGCGAGAGAAACTATGGCTACACCTTC	NA	17	TRBJ1-2	TRBV7-9	TRBD1
CASSESAGENYEQYF	TGTGCCAGCAGTGAATCGGCGGGGGAGAACTACGAGCAGTACTTC	NA	15	TRBJ2-7	TRBV2	TRBD2
CASSVGGGLTGELFF	TGTGCCAGCAGCGTAGGCGGGGGGCTCACCGGGGAGCTGTTTTTT	NA	15	TRBJ2-2	TRBV9	TRBD2
CASSQDPAKGTEAFF	TGCGCCAGCAGCCAAGATCCCGCCAAGGGGACTGAAGCTTTCTTT	NA	15	TRBJ1-1	TRBV4-1	NA
CASTLSGHSYEQYF	TGTGCCAGCACCCTTAGCGGGCACTCCTACGAGCAGTACTTC	NA	14	TRBJ2-7	TRBV7-2	TRBD2
CASSTNPELASSNQPQHF	TGTGCCAGTAGTACGAACCCTGAGCTAGCTTCAAGCAATCAGCCCCAGCATTTT	NA	18	TRBJ1-5	TRBV19	NA
CASSGDRVTEAFF	TGTGCCAGCAGTGGGGACAGGGTTACTGAAGCTTTCTTT	NA	13	TRBJ1-1	TRBV6-5	TRBD1
CATSRDPPRSAGGRVKNQPQHF	TGTGCCACCAGCAGAGATCCCCCTAGGTCCGCCGGAGGACGGGTTAAAAATCAGCCCCAGCATTTT	NA	22	TRBJ1-5	TRBV15	NA